The next 17 T cell receptor beta chains were all read from a single sample in a study of T cell repertoires in cytomegalovirus infection. TCRdb redid the calling of the reads with MiXCR, one entry per CDR3 protein. The data contain hundreds of thousands of distinct CDR3 sequences, around 30% of them singletons. The antigens of these receptors remain unknown. The source material was cultured CD8+ T cells from PBMCs, sampled from culture after CMV antigen stimulation. These receptors were obtained from a human donor in good health (CMV status not recorded). Some clones in this sample may be carry-over from other donors' samples.

The genes are TRBV27 and TRBJ1-5, with D unresolved. Trimming pared 4 bases from V and 5 bases from J, leaving 15 bases between. The germline CDR1 and CDR2 sequences are MNHEY and SMNVEV (reference sequence). This CDR3 region has 15 residues. The CDR3 nucleotides are TGTGCCAGCAGTTCCGGTGGGTTGGTCGATCAGCCCCAGCATTTT. It encodes CASSSGGLVDQPQHF.

Turning to this clonotype: At one end the junction does not follow the germline gene, possibly because of a read error. This chain joins TRBV19 and TRBJ2-5, with D perhaps TRBD1 or TRBD2 (5 bases each). This CDR3 spans 15 amino acids. Germline V gene lookup returns CDR1 LNHDA and CDR2 SQIVND (reference sequence). CDR3 in amino acids: CPSRPTNLLGQAQYF. Here the CDR3 DNA reads TGTCCCAGTAGGCCGACTAATTTACTGGGGCAAGCCCAGTACTTC.

This clonotype was detected a few times. The chain recombines TRBV6-1 with TRBJ2-7; D gene ambiguous. Deletions cut 2 bases from V and 1 base from J, with 6 bases between. Germline CDR1 and CDR2: MNHNS and SASEGT. The CDR3 extends over 13 amino acids. The CDR3 nucleotides are TGTGCCAGCAGTGAAACGCAGTCCTACGAGCAGTACTTC. Its translation is CASSETQSYEQYF.

This clonotype turned up a few times. This sequence joins TRBV27 and TRBJ2-7; 10 bases are a match to TRBD1. The trim removed 8 bases at V and 0 bases at J, leaving 4 bases unmatched. Germline-derived CDR1 and CDR2 are MNHEY and SMNVEV (reference sequence). CDR3 length: 14 residues. For the CDR3, the DNA is TGTGCCAGCGTGGACAGGGGGAGCTCCTACGAGCAGTACTTC. Encoded protein: CASVDRGSSYEQYF.

This chain links TRBV5-1 with TRBJ2-1, with TRBD2 matching 10 bases. Looked up from germline, CDR1 is SGHRS and CDR2 is YFSETQ. CDR3 length equals 15 residues. V gave up 3 bases and J gave up 4 bases; unmatched junction bases: 4. The CDR3 reads CASSYGTSAYNEQFF. The CDR3, as DNA: TGCGCCAGCAGCTACGGGACTAGCGCTTACAATGAGCAGTTCTTC.

This clonotype was recorded at least ten times. V gene TRBV7-8 combines with J gene TRBJ1-1; D ambiguous. Trimming cost V 1 base and J 6 bases, with 15 bases left between them. From germline, CDR1 is SGHVS and CDR2 FQNEAQ. The length of the CDR3 is 15 residues. The CDR3 reads CASSLEGLNIPEAFF. Here the CDR3 DNA reads TGTGCCAGCAGCTTAGAGGGATTAAACATACCTGAAGCTTTCTTT.

This clonotype was detected a few times. The chain uses TRBV27 and TRBJ1-1; D uncertain. CDR1 MNHEY and CDR2 SMNVEV come from the germline V gene (reference sequence). Trimming shortened V by 5 bases and J by 5 bases, and 24 bases separated the two germline ends. The CDR3 has 17 amino acids. CDR3 residues: CASSLTAWGFVTTEAFF. Written as DNA, the CDR3 is TGTGCCAGCAGTCTTACCGCCTGGGGTTTCGTAACGACTGAAGCTTTCTTT.

The V gene is TRBV12-5, the J gene TRBJ1-2; a possible D gene is TRBD1 (6 bases). The CDR3 sequence is 14 residues long. V gave up 5 bases and J gave up 7 bases, with 17 bases separating them. Germline V gene sequence: CDR1 LGHNT, CDR2 FRNRAP. CDR3 in DNA: TGTGCTAGTGGTCCAAGGGGGTCAGGTGGTGGCTACACCTTC. Encoded protein: CASGPRGSGGGYTF.

V and J are TRBV12-3 or TRBV12-4 and TRBJ2-5, with 12 bases lining up with TRBD2. J was trimmed by 4 bases and V by 7 bases; bases with no gene match: 10. The CDR3 totals 16 residues. CDR3 coding DNA: TGTGCCAGCACCCTCAAGCCGGGACTAGCGGGAGAGACCCAGTACTTC. This translates into CASTLKPGLAGETQYF.

There are a few counts of this clonotype. CDR3 nucleotide sequence: TGCGCCAGCAGACCTAGGGAAGGTGTGAGCACTGAAGCTTTCTTT. Its protein product is CASRPREGVSTEAFF. The gene calls are TRBV4-1 and TRBJ1-1; D gene uncertain. The CDR3 runs 15 residues. Per the germline V gene, CDR1 is MGHRA and CDR2 is YSYEKL. Trimming left V 6 bases short and J 4 bases short, with 18 bases between.

This clonotype was detected ten times or more. The rearrangement links TRBV6-5 to TRBJ2-3; D unclear. The CDR3 extends over 13 amino acids. Trimming removed 2 bases at V and 3 bases at J, with 6 bases between. CDR1 and CDR2 (germline): MNHEY, SVGAGI. The CDR3 DNA reads TGTGCCAGCAGTTACCACCATACAGATACGCAGTATTTT. Amino acid sequence: CASSYHHTDTQYF.

The CDR3 region is CASSLEGNTDTQYF. CDR3 bases: TGTGCCAGCAGCTTGGAGGGGAACACAGATACGCAGTATTTT. The rearrangement uses TRBV7-9 and TRBJ2-3; perhaps TRBD2 as D (6 bases). Trimming cost V 3 bases and J 2 bases, with 9 bases left between them. Germline V CDR1 and CDR2: SEHNR, FQNEAQ (reference sequence). This CDR3 region has 14 residues.

The chain links TRBV20-1 to TRBJ1-2, with a possible D match to TRBD1 (5 bases). This CDR3 has 17 amino acids. Per germline, CDR1 DFQATT and CDR2 SNEGSKA (reference sequence). V shed 0 bases and J shed 6 bases, with 23 bases lying between them. The CDR3 DNA reads TGCAGTGCTAGAGATAGGGTCGCAGGACACCCCTGGGATGGCTACACCTTC. It is translated as CSARDRVAGHPWDGYTF.

The chain links TRBV7-9 to TRBJ2-7, with D possibly matching TRBD2 (7 bases). The CDR3 contains 17 residues. Looked up from germline, CDR1 is SEHNR and CDR2 is FQNEAQ (reference sequence). Trimming shortened V by 1 base and J by 3 bases, and 19 bases separated the two germline ends. Written as DNA, the CDR3 is TGTGCCAGCAGCTTAGGGCGGGGGCGCGGTATGATCTACGAGCAGTACTTC. Its protein is CASSLGRGRGMIYEQYF.

The CDR3: CASSQEPGAMTEAFF. For the CDR3, the DNA is TGCGCCAGCAGCCAAGAACCGGGGGCGATGACTGAAGCTTTCTTT. J is TRBJ1-1 and V is TRBV4-1, with D possibly being TRBD1 (6 bases). The CDR3 is 15 residues long. Looked up from germline, CDR1 is MGHRA and CDR2 is YSYEKL. V was clipped by 0 bases and J by 5 bases, with 13 bases between them.

A note on this clonotype: Just one base apart from a much larger clone, this may be a read error. This chain connects TRBV7-3 to TRBJ2-1, with 7 bases lining up with TRBD1. This CDR3 is 15 amino acids long. With V trimmed by 5 bases and J by 4 bases, 8 bases remained unmatched. The V gene's germline CDR1 is SGHTA and CDR2 FQGTGA. CDR3 nucleotides: TGTGCCAGCAGCGACCCGGGACAGAGATACAATGAGCAGTTCTTC. Amino acid sequence: CASSDPGQRYNEQFF.

The genes are TRBV4-2 and TRBJ2-5; the D is unclear. From germline, CDR1 is LGHNA and CDR2 YNFKEQ. The CDR3 is 16 residues long. Trimming cost V 0 bases and J 5 bases, with 16 bases left between them. The chain's CDR3 is CASSQDEGGPQETQYF. CDR3 coding DNA: TGTGCCAGCAGCCAAGATGAAGGCGGACCTCAGGAGACCCAGTACTTC.